Listed here are 21 T cell receptor beta chains from one sample, sequenced in a study of T cell responses to AZD1222 COVID-19 vaccine (dated by TCRdb to the early 2020s). The library came from the immunoSEQ multiplex PCR assay. TCRdb carries this immuneACCESS record with in-frame sequences only. Its versions omit some clonotypes, under half of them owing to an unresolved V gene in the studies checked, with the rest unexplained. The sample records more than 90,000 clones, 86% of which are singletons. Around 1.5% of the sample is taken by the ten largest. In the paper's terms, the time point label means: baseline before first vaccination. The sample was peripheral blood, taken on day 0 of AZD1222 vaccination. These receptors originate from an adult in good health.

The chain uses TRBV10-3 and TRBJ2-7, with a weak D call TRBD1 (5 bases). The CDR3 is 16 residues long. Germline CDR1 ENHRY, CDR2 SYGVKD. Deletions cut 4 bases from V and 0 bases from J, with 16 bases between. The CDR3 nucleotides read TGTGCCATCAGTGTTAAAGACAGCTGGAGCTCCTACGAGCAGTACTTC. It encodes CAISVKDSWSSYEQYF.

The CDR3 nucleotides read TGTGCCAGTAGTACGCGGACTATTTCAGATACGCAGTATTTT. It is translated as CASSTRTISDTQYF. V usage is TRBV19 and J usage is TRBJ2-3; D possibly corresponds to TRBD2 (6 bases). CDR3 size: 14 residues. The V gene lost 4 bases and the J gene lost 4 bases, with 12 bases spanning the gap. From germline, CDR1 is LNHDA and CDR2 SQIVND (reference sequence).

This clone was detected a few times. The chain couples TRBV5-1 to TRBJ1-1, with 8 bases lining up with TRBD1. The trim removed 7 bases at V and 2 bases at J, leaving 10 bases unmatched. CDR1 is SGHRS, CDR2 YFSETQ, per germline. CDR3 size: 15 residues. The CDR3, as DNA: TGCGCCAGCGGAGCTTTACAGGGGGGAAACACTGAAGCTTTCTTT. Encoded protein: CASGALQGGNTEAFF.

The chain couples TRBV9 to TRBJ2-1; 14 positions match TRBD2. Germline assignment: CDR1 SGDLS and CDR2 YYNGEE. There are 16 residues in the CDR3. The V segment lost 4 bases and the J segment 6 bases; nucleotides outside the gene matches: 6. CDR3 DNA sequence: TGTGCCAGCAGCCTCTCCGGGACTAGCGGGAGCAATGAGCAGTTCTTC. It specifies CASSLSGTSGSNEQFF.

The genes are TRBV7-2 and TRBJ2-3, with D possibly called TRBD1 or TRBD2 (5 bases each). The length of the CDR3 is 17 residues. In germline, CDR1 is SGHTA, CDR2 FQGNSA. V was cut by 2 bases and J by 1 base, with 16 bases left in between. The CDR3 is CASSLTGTSTGTDTQYF. Here the CDR3 DNA reads TGTGCCAGCAGCTTAACAGGCACTAGTACTGGCACAGATACGCAGTATTTT.

The chain combines TRBV6-6 with TRBJ2-5; D gene unclear. Trimming stripped 5 bases from V and 3 bases from J, with 1 base between. CDR1 and CDR2 from the germline V gene are MNHNY and SVGAGI (reference sequence). The length of the CDR3 is 10 residues. Here the CDR3 DNA reads TGTGCCAGCAGTGAAGAGACCCAGTACTTC. Protein sequence: CASSEETQYF.

The rearrangement links TRBV10-1 to TRBJ1-2; D perhaps matches TRBD1 (5 bases). V lost 3 bases and J 9 bases, leaving 8 bases between the germline ends. Germline loops: CDR1 WNHNN, CDR2 SYGVQD (reference sequence). The CDR3 has 11 amino acids. CDR3 in amino acids: CASSEWGCYTF. The CDR3 DNA is TGCGCCAGCAGTGAATGGGGGTGCTACACCTTC.

The rearrangement links TRBV27 to TRBJ2-1; 10 positions agree with TRBD2. CDR1 MNHEY and CDR2 SMNVEV come from the germline V gene (reference sequence). Trimming removed 4 bases from V and 10 bases from J; junction bases left unmatched: 10. The length of the CDR3 is 15 residues. CDR3 in amino acids: CASSSPLAGVREQFF. For the CDR3, the DNA is TGTGCCAGCAGTTCTCCCCTAGCGGGAGTGCGAGAGCAGTTCTTC.

The chain couples TRBV27 to TRBJ2-7; D possibly corresponds to TRBD1 (5 bases). This CDR3 is built from 12 residues. Between the trimmed V and J ends, which lost 10 bases and 3 bases, there was a span of 13 bases. Germline V gene sequence: CDR1 MNHEY, CDR2 SMNVEV (reference sequence). The CDR3 region has the DNA TGTGCCACGGCAGGGCCAGGCTACGAGCAGTACTTC. Residues: CATAGPGYEQYF.

This clone was counted a single time. J is TRBJ2-2 and V is TRBV5-5; D is ambiguous. This CDR3 has 15 residues. Germline CDR1 is SGHKS and CDR2 is YYEKEE (reference sequence). V was clipped by 2 bases and J by 0 bases, with 8 bases between them. The CDR3 bases are TGTGCCAGCAGCTTTGGACGGACGAACACCGGGGAGCTGTTTTTT. Protein: CASSFGRTNTGELFF.

The chain joins TRBV30 to TRBJ1-1, with D possibly TRBD1 on 5 matching bases. The CDR3 loop spans 10 amino acids. Germline V gene data show CDR1 as GTSNPN and CDR2 as SVGIG (reference sequence). V shed 8 bases and J shed 6 bases, with 10 bases lying between them. CDR3 loop: CAGGAPEAFF. The CDR3 coding sequence is TGTGCCGGAGGGGCGCCTGAAGCTTTCTTT.

The J gene is TRBJ1-1, the V gene TRBV2, with D hard to call. Germline V gene data show CDR1 as SNHLY and CDR2 as FYNNEI. There are 12 residues in the CDR3. The germline V and J ends were trimmed by 3 bases and 8 bases, with 10 bases remaining between them. The chain's CDR3 is CASSDRREEAFF. For the CDR3, the DNA is TGTGCCAGCAGTGATAGGAGGGAAGAAGCTTTCTTT.

This clone qualifies as medium-sized. The chain is built from TRBV28 and TRBJ2-1, with 12 bases that match TRBD2. CDR1 is MDHEN, CDR2 SYDVKM, per germline. V shed 6 bases and J 4 bases; nucleotides not matched to a gene: 22. This CDR3 contains 21 residues. CDR3 loop: CASSSSETSGSLIREYNEQFF. The CDR3 DNA reads as TGTGCCAGCAGCTCCTCGGAGACTAGCGGGAGTCTTATACGGGAGTACAATGAGCAGTTCTTC.

The chain uses TRBV6-2 or TRBV6-3 and TRBJ2-4; possibly TRBD1 for D (6 bases). Per the germline V gene, CDR1 is MNHEY and CDR2 is SVGEGT. CDR3 length: 17 residues. Trimming took 5 bases from V and 8 from J, leaving 25 bases between them. The CDR3 nucleotides are TGTGCCAGCAGTCCGAGCTCAGGACAGTGGAGCATGGACATTCAGTACTTC. Translated: CASSPSSGQWSMDIQYF.

The chain couples TRBV6-1 to TRBJ1-5, with D possibly being TRBD1 (5 bases). V lost 3 bases and J 6 bases, leaving 9 bases between the germline ends. This CDR3 has 13 residues. Germline assignment: CDR1 MNHNS and CDR2 SASEGT. The CDR3 sequence is CASSEGPGQPQHF. DNA of the CDR3: TGTGCCAGCAGTGAGGGGCCTGGTCAGCCCCAGCATTTT.

V usage is TRBV7-3 and J usage is TRBJ1-1; the match to TRBD1 covers 7 bases. Germline V CDR1 and CDR2: SGHTA, FQGTGA. V shed 2 bases, J shed 0 bases, and the junction held 12 bases outside the gene matches. The CDR3 is 18 residues long. The DNA for the CDR3 is TGTGCCAGCAGCTTATGGGCGCTAACAGGGGTGGTGAACACTGAAGCTTTCTTT. This codes for CASSLWALTGVVNTEAFF.

The chain carries TRBV28 and TRBJ2-7; TRBD2 matches at 11 bases. J was trimmed by 7 bases and V by 5 bases; bases with no gene match: 22. The CDR3 is 19 residues long. Germline values: CDR1 MDHEN, CDR2 SYDVKM. The CDR3 sequence is CASSPQGIGLAGTPGEQYF. The CDR3, as DNA: TGTGCCAGCAGTCCGCAGGGGATAGGACTAGCGGGTACGCCTGGGGAGCAGTACTTC.

The genes are TRBV27 and TRBJ1-1; D gene uncertain. This CDR3 region has 14 residues. Germline CDR1 reads MNHEY; CDR2 reads SMNVEV (reference sequence). V lost 5 bases and J 6 bases, leaving 16 bases between the germline ends. CDR3: CASSHRAREAEAFF. CDR3 DNA: TGTGCCAGCAGTCATAGGGCCCGAGAAGCTGAAGCTTTCTTT.

V gene TRBV18 combines with J gene TRBJ1-1, with D possibly matching TRBD1 (5 bases). The germline V and J ends were trimmed by 1 base and 7 bases, with 13 bases remaining between them. This CDR3 comprises 14 residues. Germline CDR1 reads KGHSH; CDR2 reads LQKENI. The CDR3 coding sequence is TGTGCCAGCTCACCACAGTCCGGGGGATATGAAGCTTTCTTT. This gives the protein CASSPQSGGYEAFF.

V usage is TRBV28 and J usage is TRBJ1-3; 9 bases map to TRBD1. J was trimmed by 2 bases and V by 5 bases; bases with no gene match: 4. The CDR3 consists of 15 residues. Per the germline V gene, CDR1 is MDHEN and CDR2 is SYDVKM. The CDR3 sequence: CASSGTGLPGNTIYF. The CDR3 nucleotides read TGTGCCAGCAGTGGGACAGGGTTGCCTGGAAACACCATATATTTT.

V and J are TRBV27 and TRBJ1-4; D remains ambiguous. Germline CDR1 MNHEY, CDR2 SMNVEV (reference sequence). The CDR3 sequence is 15 residues long. V lost 6 bases and J lost 0, with 11 bases in between. CDR3 coding DNA: TGTGCCAGCAGCCTATCCTACGCAACTAATGAAAAACTGTTTTTT. As protein: CASSLSYATNEKLFF. The complete variable domain, with remaining parts taken from reference TRBV27 and TRBJ1-4, reads EAQVTQNPRYLITVTGKKLTVTCSQNMNHEYMSWYRQDPGLGLRQIYYSMNVEVTDKGDVPEGYKVSRKEKRNFPLILESPSPNQTSLYFCASSLSYATNEKLFFGSGTQLSVL.